The sequence of this T cell receptor beta chain was determined in a study of technical replicates of blood from four donors. This clone was counted once. The assay was immunoSEQ multiplex PCR, and TCRdb's table has in-frame clones only and misses some. The repertoire holds around 90,000 clones, with approximately 94% as singletons. The sequenced sample consisted of T cells isolated from PBMCs. The sequence was collected from a human donor in good health.

CDR3 region: CASSLVRGRGVPEAFF. The CDR3 DNA reads TGTGCCAGCAGCTTGGTTAGGGGCAGGGGGGTCCCTGAAGCTTTCTTT. The chain combines TRBV5-4 with TRBJ1-1, with 7 nucleotides matching TRBD1. The germline V gene has CDR1 SGHNT and CDR2 YYREEE (reference sequence). CDR3 size: 16 residues. V trimming: 0 bases; J trimming: 6 bases; junction bases outside the gene matches: 11.